This TCR beta chain was identified during a study of blood T cell repertoires in COVID-19. Trimming at V came to 1 base and at J to 7 bases, leaving 16 bases not matched to a gene. Germline CDR1 and CDR2: SGHVS and FQNEAQ. CDR3 length equals 18 residues. In the original analysis: Nucleated cell counts were estimated from reference gene primer amplification. Sequencing was performed with immunoSEQ multiplex PCR; in TCRdb, only in-frame clones are kept and a portion is missing. That table is the source of V, J and clone size, and D and trimming were worked out from the DNA. The table includes roughly 260,000 clones, 75% to 95% detected once.

This TCR derives from a young adult with COVID-19, enrolled during active disease. The rearrangement links TRBV7-8 to TRBJ2-1; 7 nucleotides agree with TRBD2. The sequencing input was peripheral blood. The CDR3 region has the DNA TGTGCCAGCAGCTTAGGTCTACCTTTAGCGGGTGGTGTGAATGAGCAGTTCTTC. This gives the protein CASSLGLPLAGGVNEQFF. Full variable domain (remainder filled in from reference TRBV7-8 and TRBJ2-1): GAGVSQSPRYKVAKRGQDVALRCDPISGHVSLFWYQQALGQGPEFLTYFQNEAQLDKSGLPSDRFFAERPEGSVSTLKIQRTQQEDSAVYLCASSLGLPLAGGVNEQFFGPGTRLTVL.